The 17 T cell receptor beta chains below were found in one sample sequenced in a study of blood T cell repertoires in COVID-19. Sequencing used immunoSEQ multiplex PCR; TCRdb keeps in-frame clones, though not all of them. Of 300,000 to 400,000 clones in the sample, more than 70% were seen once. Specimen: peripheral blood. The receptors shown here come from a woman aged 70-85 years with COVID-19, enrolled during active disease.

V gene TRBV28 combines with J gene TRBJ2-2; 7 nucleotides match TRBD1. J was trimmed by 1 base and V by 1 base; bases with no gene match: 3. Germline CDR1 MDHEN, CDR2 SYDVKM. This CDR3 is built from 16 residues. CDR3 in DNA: TGTGCCAGCAGTTTATACCGGACAGGGAACACCGGGGAGCTGTTTTTT. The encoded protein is CASSLYRTGNTGELFF. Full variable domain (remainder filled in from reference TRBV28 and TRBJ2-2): DVKVTQSSRYLVKRTGEKVFLECVQDMDHENMFWYRQDPGLGLRLIYFSYDVKMKEKGDIPEGYSVSREKKERFSLILESASTNQTSMYLCASSLYRTGNTGELFFGEGSRLTVL.

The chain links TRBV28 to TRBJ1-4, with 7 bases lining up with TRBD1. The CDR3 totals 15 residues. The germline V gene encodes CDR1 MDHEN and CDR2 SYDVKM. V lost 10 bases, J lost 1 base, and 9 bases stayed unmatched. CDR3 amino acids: CATRTGVRTNEKLFF. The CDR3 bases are TGTGCCACCAGAACAGGGGTTAGAACTAATGAAAAACTGTTTTTT.

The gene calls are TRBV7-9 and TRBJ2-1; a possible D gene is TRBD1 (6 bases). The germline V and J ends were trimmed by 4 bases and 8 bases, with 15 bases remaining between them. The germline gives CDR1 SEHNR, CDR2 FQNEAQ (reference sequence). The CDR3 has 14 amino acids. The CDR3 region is CASSSIYRADEQFF. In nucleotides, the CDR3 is TGTGCCAGCAGCTCGATATACAGGGCGGATGAGCAGTTCTTC.

In DNA form, the CDR3 reads TGTGCCAGCAGTGAAATTGGGGGCGGGGGTGAAAAACTGTTTTTT. As protein: CASSEIGGGGEKLFF. The gene calls are TRBV6-1 and TRBJ1-4, with D possibly TRBD1 on 6 matching bases. With 2 bases removed from V and 7 bases from J, the gap between germline ends came to 14 bases. Germline V lookup: CDR1 MNHNS, CDR2 SASEGT. The CDR3 runs to 15 residues.

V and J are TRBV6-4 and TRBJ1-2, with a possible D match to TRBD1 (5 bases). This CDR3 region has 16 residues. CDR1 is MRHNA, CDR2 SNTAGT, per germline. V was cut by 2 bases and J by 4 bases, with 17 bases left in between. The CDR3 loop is CASSDAEGAVFYGYTF. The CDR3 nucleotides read TGTGCCAGCAGTGACGCTGAAGGGGCTGTTTTCTATGGCTACACCTTC.

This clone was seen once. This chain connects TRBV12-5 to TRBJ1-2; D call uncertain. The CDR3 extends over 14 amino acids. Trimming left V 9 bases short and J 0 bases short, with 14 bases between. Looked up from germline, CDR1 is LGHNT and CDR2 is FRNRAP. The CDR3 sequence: CASAPKITNYGYTF. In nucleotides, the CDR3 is TGTGCTAGCGCCCCTAAGATAACTAACTATGGCTACACCTTC.

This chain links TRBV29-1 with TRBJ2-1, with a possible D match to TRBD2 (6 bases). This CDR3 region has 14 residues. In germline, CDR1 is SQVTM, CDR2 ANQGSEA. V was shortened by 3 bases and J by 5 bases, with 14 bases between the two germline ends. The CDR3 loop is CSVENRDFHNEQFF. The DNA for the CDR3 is TGCAGCGTTGAGAACCGGGACTTCCACAATGAGCAGTTCTTC.

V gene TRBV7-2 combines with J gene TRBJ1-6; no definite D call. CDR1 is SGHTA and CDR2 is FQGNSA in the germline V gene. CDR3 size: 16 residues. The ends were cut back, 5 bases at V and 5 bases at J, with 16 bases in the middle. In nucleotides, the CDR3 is TGTGCCAGCAGCCCTCATGCCAGATTGAATAATTCACCCCTCCACTTT. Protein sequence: CASSPHARLNNSPLHF. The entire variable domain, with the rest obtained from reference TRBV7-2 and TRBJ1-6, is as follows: GAGVSQSPSNKVTEKGKDVELRCDPISGHTALYWYRQSLGQGLEFLIYFQGNSAPDKSGLPSDRFSAERTGGSVSTLTIQRTQQEDSAVYLCASSPHARLNNSPLHFGNGTRLTVT.

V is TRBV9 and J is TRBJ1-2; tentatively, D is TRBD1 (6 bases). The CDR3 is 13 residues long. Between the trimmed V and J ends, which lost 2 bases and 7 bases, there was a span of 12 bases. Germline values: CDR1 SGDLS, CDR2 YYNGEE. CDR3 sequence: CASSVLQGAGYTF. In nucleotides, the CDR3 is TGTGCCAGCAGCGTTCTACAGGGTGCTGGCTACACCTTC.

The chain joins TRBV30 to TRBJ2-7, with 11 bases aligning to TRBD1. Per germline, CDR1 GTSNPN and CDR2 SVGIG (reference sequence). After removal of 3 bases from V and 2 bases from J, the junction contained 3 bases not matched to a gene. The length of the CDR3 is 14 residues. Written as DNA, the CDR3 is TGTGCCTGGAGCCTGGGACAGGGGGCCTACGAGCAGTACTTC. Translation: CAWSLGQGAYEQYF.

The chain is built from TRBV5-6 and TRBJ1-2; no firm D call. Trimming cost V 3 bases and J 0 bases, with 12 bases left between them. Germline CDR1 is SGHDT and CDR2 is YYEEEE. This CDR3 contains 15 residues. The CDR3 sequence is CASSSQAAPNYGYTF. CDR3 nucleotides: TGTGCCAGCAGCTCGCAAGCGGCCCCTAACTATGGCTACACCTTC.

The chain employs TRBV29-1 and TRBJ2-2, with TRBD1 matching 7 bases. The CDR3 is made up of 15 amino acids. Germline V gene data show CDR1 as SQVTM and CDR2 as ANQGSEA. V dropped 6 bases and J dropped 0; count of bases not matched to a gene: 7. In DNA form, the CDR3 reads TGCAGCGTACCTAACAGGGGTTCGAACACCGGGGAGCTGTTTTTT. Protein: CSVPNRGSNTGELFF.

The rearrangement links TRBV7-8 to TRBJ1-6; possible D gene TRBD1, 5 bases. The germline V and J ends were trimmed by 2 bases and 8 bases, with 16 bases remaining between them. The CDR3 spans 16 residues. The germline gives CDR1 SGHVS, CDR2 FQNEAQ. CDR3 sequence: CASSLQGGQGDSPLHF. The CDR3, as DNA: TGTGCCAGCAGCTTACAGGGCGGTCAGGGTGATTCACCCCTCCACTTT.

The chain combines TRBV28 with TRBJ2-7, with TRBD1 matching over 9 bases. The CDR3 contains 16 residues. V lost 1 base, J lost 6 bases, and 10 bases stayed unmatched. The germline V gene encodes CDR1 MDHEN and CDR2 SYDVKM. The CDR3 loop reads CASSLLEGTGMGEQYF. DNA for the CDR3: TGTGCCAGCAGTTTATTAGAAGGGACAGGGATGGGCGAGCAGTACTTC. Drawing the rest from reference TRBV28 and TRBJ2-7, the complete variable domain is DVKVTQSSRYLVKRTGEKVFLECVQDMDHENMFWYRQDPGLGLRLIYFSYDVKMKEKGDIPEGYSVSREKKERFSLILESASTNQTSMYLCASSLLEGTGMGEQYFGPGTRLTVT.

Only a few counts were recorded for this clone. CDR3 sequence: CASSHRSQGRGNTIYF. The CDR3 DNA is TGTGCCAGCAGCCACAGATCACAGGGTCGGGGAAACACCATATATTTT. The chain carries TRBV3-1 (or the pseudogene TRBV3-2) and TRBJ1-3; D may be TRBD1 (6 bases). V dropped 3 bases and J dropped 4 bases, with 16 bases sitting between them. Germline V gene lookup returns CDR1 LGHDT and CDR2 YNNKEL (reference sequence). The CDR3 has 16 amino acids.

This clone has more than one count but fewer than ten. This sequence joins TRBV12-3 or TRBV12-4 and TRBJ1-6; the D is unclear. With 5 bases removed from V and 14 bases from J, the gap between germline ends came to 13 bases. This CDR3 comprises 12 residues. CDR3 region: CASSPQSGSLHF. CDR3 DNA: TGTGCCAGCAGTCCCCAATCGGGATCCCTCCACTTT.

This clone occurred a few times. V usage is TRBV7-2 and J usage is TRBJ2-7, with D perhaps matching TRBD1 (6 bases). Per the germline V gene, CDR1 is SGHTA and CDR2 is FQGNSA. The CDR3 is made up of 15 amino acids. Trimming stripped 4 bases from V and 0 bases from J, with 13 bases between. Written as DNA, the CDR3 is TGTGCCAGCAGCTCTGGACAGAAGAGCTCCTACGAGCAGTACTTC. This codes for CASSSGQKSSYEQYF.